This T cell receptor beta chain emerged from a study of blood T cell repertoires in COVID-19. Overall study context: Acute-phase and convalescent COVID-19 samples originated in the United States, Italy and Spain.

The CDR3 totals 15 residues. The germline V and J ends were trimmed by 0 bases and 7 bases, with 15 bases remaining between them. Germline V gene sequence: CDR1 SGHDN, CDR2 FVKESK. Original methodology: By means of reference gene primer amplification, nucleated cell counts were estimated. Method: immunoSEQ multiplex PCR; TCRdb's copy keeps in-frame clones and lacks some. The D gene and trimming were derived from the DNA, and the V and J assignments and clone size from that table. The sample consists of some 280,000 clones, about 88% of them appearing once. The sequence was obtained from a woman aged 60-75 years with acute or convalescent COVID-19. The chain uses TRBV14 and TRBJ1-2; D is ambiguous. The sample was peripheral blood. The CDR3 loop reads CASSQEAARRSGYTF. DNA for the CDR3: TGTGCCAGCAGCCAAGAGGCGGCGCGAAGAAGTGGCTACACCTTC.